The next 22 T cell receptor beta chains were all read from a single sample in a study of T cell responses to AZD1222 COVID-19 vaccine. Some clones are missing from TCRdb's copy, which holds only in-frame ones; the method was immunoSEQ multiplex PCR. Among 95,000 to 130,000 clones, about 90% were seen once, and the ten largest hold approximately 9.6%. The sample was peripheral blood, taken on day 0 of AZD1222 vaccination. The origin of the receptors is an adult in good health.

This chain connects TRBV3-1 (or the pseudogene TRBV3-2) to TRBJ1-3, with D uncertain. V dropped 4 bases and J dropped 0 bases, with 10 bases sitting between them. The germline V gene encodes CDR1 LGHDT and CDR2 YNNKEL (reference sequence). There are 15 residues in the CDR3. The CDR3 bases are TGTGCCAGCAGCCCAGAAGTCCCCTCTGGAAACACCATATATTTT. Translating it yields CASSPEVPSGNTIYF.

The chain carries TRBV6-4 and TRBJ2-1, with TRBD2 identical over 7 bases. Germline V gene data show CDR1 as MRHNA and CDR2 as SNTAGT. This CDR3 is 14 amino acids long. The trim removed 1 base at V and 12 bases at J, leaving 9 bases unmatched. The CDR3 sequence: CASSDFPRGEGQFF. In DNA, the CDR3 is TGTGCCAGCAGTGACTTCCCTCGCGGGGAGGGGCAGTTCTTC.

This chain connects TRBV6-5 to TRBJ2-7; a weak D match, TRBD1 (5 bases). Germline CDR1 is MNHEY and CDR2 is SVGAGI. Between the trimmed V and J ends, which lost 6 bases and 0 bases, there was a span of 12 bases. The CDR3 has 14 amino acids. This CDR3 is CASRLTVSSYEQYF. The DNA for the CDR3 is TGTGCCAGCAGGCTGACAGTGAGCTCCTACGAGCAGTACTTC.

The J gene is TRBJ1-1, the V gene TRBV5-8; 7 nucleotides match TRBD1. Per the germline V gene, CDR1 is SGHTS and CDR2 is YDEGEE. V gave up 0 bases and J gave up 4 bases; unmatched junction bases: 3. This CDR3 has 14 amino acids. The CDR3 region has the DNA TGTGCCAGCAGCTTGGGACAGGGAGCCACTGAAGCTTTCTTT. This codes for CASSLGQGATEAFF.

The rearrangement joins TRBV18 to TRBJ1-2; 9 bases agree with TRBD1. V lost 4 bases to trimming and J lost 1 base; unmatched junction nucleotides: 4. There are 15 residues in the CDR3. Per germline, CDR1 KGHSH and CDR2 LQKENI. The CDR3 bases are TGTGCCAGCTCACTCTCGGGACAGGGTAACTATGGCTACACCTTC. It codes for CASSLSGQGNYGYTF.

J is TRBJ1-2 and V is TRBV7-8, with 8 bases fitting TRBD1. Germline CDR1 and CDR2: SGHVS and FQNEAQ. Unmatched junction bases numbered 6, after V lost 5 bases and J lost 4 bases. This CDR3 is 14 amino acids long. CDR3 nucleotide sequence: TGTGCCAGCAGCAAGGACAGGGACGGCTATGGCTACACCTTC. Protein sequence: CASSKDRDGYGYTF.

The chain employs TRBV2 and TRBJ2-3; weak D call: TRBD2 (5 bases). V lost 6 bases to trimming and J lost 4 bases, with 11 bases between them. CDR1 and CDR2 from the germline V gene are SNHLY and FYNNEI. The CDR3 is 13 amino acids. The CDR3 DNA follows: TGTGCCAGCAGCATGGACTTTGCAGATACGCAGTATTTT. Protein: CASSMDFADTQYF. The full variable domain, with the rest looked up from reference TRBV2 and TRBJ2-3, is EPEVTQTPSHQVTQMGQEVILRCVPISNHLYFYWYRQILGQKVEFLVSFYNNEISEKSEIFDDQFSVERPDGSNFTLKIRSTKLEDSAMYFCASSMDFADTQYFGPGTRLTVL.

This rearrangement joins TRBV19 to TRBJ1-5; D is unclear. Germline V gene lookup returns CDR1 LNHDA and CDR2 SQIVND (reference sequence). This CDR3 is 13 amino acids long. Trimming stripped 7 bases from V and 3 bases from J, with 10 bases between. Written as DNA, the CDR3 is TGTGCCAGTACAGACTTTAACAATCAGCCCCAGCATTTT. Its translation is CASTDFNNQPQHF. Together with reference TRBV19 and TRBJ1-5, the CDR3 gives the full variable domain: DGGITQSPKYLFRKEGQNVTLSCEQNLNHDAMYWYRQDPGQGLRLIYYSQIVNDFQKGDIAEGYSVSREKKESFPLTVTSAQKNPTAFYLCASTDFNNQPQHFGDGTRLSIL.

The V and J genes are TRBV14 and TRBJ1-1, with 7 positions matching TRBD1. The V gene's germline CDR1 is SGHDN and CDR2 FVKESK. V lost 0 bases and J lost 2; bases outside the gene matches: 6. This CDR3 region has 16 residues. The CDR3 sequence: CASSQDQGQRNTEAFF. CDR3 nucleotide sequence: TGTGCCAGCAGCCAAGATCAGGGACAGAGAAACACTGAAGCTTTCTTT.

J is TRBJ1-6 and V is TRBV7-9, with 9 bases matching TRBD1. Losses at the gene ends were 6 bases for V and 6 bases for J; bases not matched to a gene: 6. CDR1 is SEHNR and CDR2 is FQNEAQ in the germline V gene (reference sequence). This CDR3 comprises 15 residues. This CDR3 is CASSWGQGSNSPLHF. The CDR3 DNA is TGTGCCAGCAGTTGGGGACAGGGAAGTAATTCACCCCTCCACTTT.

V and J are TRBV7-2 and TRBJ2-3, with a weak D call TRBD1 (6 bases). The CDR3 has 15 amino acids. V was trimmed by 1 base and J by 0 bases, leaving 8 bases between them. Germline V gene lookup returns CDR1 SGHTA and CDR2 FQGNSA. The CDR3 DNA sequence: TGTGCCAGCAGCTTAGACAGGGTTAGCACAGATACGCAGTATTTT. This gives the protein CASSLDRVSTDTQYF.

V gene TRBV12-5 combines with J gene TRBJ1-2; D perhaps matches TRBD1 (6 bases). Trimming removed 3 bases at V and 7 bases at J, with 30 bases between. Germline V lookup: CDR1 LGHNT, CDR2 FRNRAP. The CDR3 has 19 residues. CDR3 sequence reads: CASGFSLVTTRGPVGGYTF. The CDR3 DNA sequence: TGTGCTAGTGGTTTCTCTCTTGTGACGACCAGGGGCCCGGTAGGTGGCTACACCTTC.

The chain links TRBV9 to TRBJ2-1, with D possibly being TRBD1 (6 bases). The CDR3 runs to 13 residues. Germline CDR1 SGDLS, CDR2 YYNGEE. V gave up 0 bases and J gave up 6 bases, with 7 bases separating them. DNA for the CDR3: TGTGCCAGCAGCGTAGACAGGGCCAATGAGCAGTTCTTC. It codes for CASSVDRANEQFF.

The chain recombines TRBV7-2 with TRBJ1-5; 7 nucleotides align to TRBD1. The CDR3 has 14 amino acids. V dropped 5 bases and J dropped 8; count of bases not matched to a gene: 9. CDR1 and CDR2 (germline): SGHTA, FQGNSA. The CDR3 protein is CASSPSGGYEPQHF. The CDR3 DNA is TGTGCCAGCAGCCCGTCAGGGGGGTACGAGCCCCAGCATTTT. The entire variable domain, with the rest obtained from reference TRBV7-2 and TRBJ1-5, is as follows: GAGVSQSPSNKVTEKGKDVELRCDPISGHTALYWYRQSLGQGLEFLIYFQGNSAPDKSGLPSDRFSAERTGGSVSTLTIQRTQQEDSAVYLCASSPSGGYEPQHFGDGTRLSIL.

The V gene is TRBV6-5, the J gene TRBJ1-4, with 11 bases aligning to TRBD1. The CDR3 extends over 14 amino acids. The V gene's germline CDR1 is MNHEY and CDR2 SVGAGI. J gave up 7 bases and V 6 bases, and 4 bases lay outside the gene matches. The CDR3 is CASSRTGGSEKLFF. In nucleotides, the CDR3 is TGTGCCAGCAGCAGGACAGGGGGCAGTGAAAAACTGTTTTTT.

This sequence joins TRBV19 and TRBJ2-1; TRBD2 agrees at 12 bases. In germline, CDR1 is LNHDA, CDR2 SQIVND (reference sequence). The CDR3 has 18 amino acids. The trim removed 5 bases at V and 9 bases at J, leaving 17 bases unmatched. The CDR3 sequence is CASSSLPGTSGFFGEQFF. The CDR3 region has the DNA TGTGCCAGTAGTTCACTCCCCGGGACTAGCGGGTTTTTCGGTGAGCAGTTCTTC.

The V gene is TRBV10-3, the J gene TRBJ1-2; D might be TRBD1 (5 bases). V was pared by 2 bases and J by 1 base, with 5 bases between. CDR3 length equals 13 residues. Germline values: CDR1 ENHRY, CDR2 SYGVKD. The CDR3 loop is CAISEQGNYGYTF. DNA for the CDR3: TGTGCCATCAGTGAGCAGGGTAACTATGGCTACACCTTC.

This sequence joins TRBV6-5 and TRBJ2-7; D unresolved. The CDR3 extends over 12 amino acids. Trimming removed 9 bases from V and 4 bases from J, with 13 bases in between. The germline CDR1 and CDR2 sequences are MNHEY and SVGAGI. The CDR3 spells CASGLGFYEQYF. In DNA, the CDR3 is TGTGCCAGTGGTTTGGGGTTTTACGAGCAGTACTTC.

The chain links TRBV18 to TRBJ1-1; 8 bases line up with TRBD1. V was pared by 3 bases and J by 3 bases, with 6 bases of the junction left unmatched. Germline V CDR1 and CDR2: KGHSH, LQKENI. The CDR3 totals 15 residues. CDR3 sequence (DNA): TGTGCCAGCTCACCCCAGGGGGCAGGGGACACTGAAGCTTTCTTT. Translation: CASSPQGAGDTEAFF. Supplemented by reference TRBV18 and TRBJ1-1, the full variable domain reads NAGVMQNPRHLVRRRGQEARLRCSPMKGHSHVYWYRQLPEEGLKFMVYLQKENIIDESGMPKERFSAEFPKEGPSILRIQQVVRGDSAAYFCASSPQGAGDTEAFFGQGTRLTVV.

The CDR3 DNA reads as TGTGCCAGCAGCCGGAAGGGGAACACTGAAGCTTTCTTT. This translates into CASSRKGNTEAFF. The rearrangement links TRBV3-1 (or the pseudogene TRBV3-2) to TRBJ1-1; D not resolved. V lost 4 bases to trimming and J lost 1 base, with 7 bases between them. Germline lookup yields CDR1 LGHDT and CDR2 YNNKEL (reference sequence). The CDR3 runs 13 residues.

The V and J genes are TRBV6-6 and TRBJ1-1; D is uncertain. Germline V CDR1 and CDR2: MNHNY, SVGAGI (reference sequence). The CDR3 has 13 amino acids. V was trimmed by 5 bases and J by 1 base, leaving 8 bases between them. This chain's CDR3 is CASSTLRNTEAFF. DNA of the CDR3: TGTGCCAGCAGTACCCTCAGGAACACTGAAGCTTTCTTT.

The V gene is TRBV30, the J gene TRBJ1-5; D is undetermined. V lost 2 bases and J lost 4, with 9 bases in between. Germline assignment: CDR1 GTSNPN and CDR2 SVGIG (reference sequence). The CDR3 consists of 13 residues. The CDR3 bases are TGTGCCTGGAGTTCTGGGTGGAATCAGCCCCAGCATTTT. Translating it yields CAWSSGWNQPQHF.